A selection of T cell receptor beta chains follows, all from one sample in a study of T cell responses to AZD1222 COVID-19 vaccine. The protocol was immunoSEQ multiplex PCR, while the TCRdb copy is restricted to in-frame clones and leaves out a portion. The sample lists over 130,000 clones; about 88% were seen once. Sequencing used peripheral blood, obtained on day 0 of AZD1222 vaccination. Source of these receptors: an adult in good health. The CDR3 runs from the conserved cysteine through the conserved F or W. Each record gives: J gene, clone size, D gene, V gene, CDR3 DNA, CDR3 protein. D genes are given only for firm matches. Not all rows give a size; the values are once, few, many and, for expanded clones, a class.

>TRBJ2-3|-|-|TRBV3-1/TRBV3-2
TGTGCCAGCAGCCAGACCTCCGGGACTGTGGGAGGAGATACGCAGTATTTT
CASSQTSGTVGGDTQYF
>TRBJ2-1|-|-|TRBV30
TGTGCCTGGAGTGTCATAGGAAACAATGAGCAGTTCTTC
CAWSVIGNNEQFF
>TRBJ2-7|-|-|TRBV2
TGTGCCAGCAGGGGGGACACCCACTACGAGCAGTACTTC
CASRGDTHYEQYF
>TRBJ2-2|-|TRBD2|TRBV15
TGTGCCACCAGCAGAGTCGCTAGCGGAAACACCGGGGAGCTGTTTTTT
CATSRVASGNTGELFF
>TRBJ1-5|-|-|TRBV19
TGTGCCAGTACGCCGGGACACGGTCAGCCCCAGCATTTT
CASTPGHGQPQHF
>TRBJ2-4|-|TRBD2|TRBV28
TGTGCCAGCAGTTCCTTAGCGGGAGGGGGGATTCAGTACTTC
CASSSLAGGGIQYF
>TRBJ1-1|-|TRBD1|TRBV3-1/TRBV3-2
TGTGCCAGCAGCCACGACAGGGGGCCGAACACTGAAGCTTTCTTT
CASSHDRGPNTEAFF
>TRBJ2-1|-|TRBD2|TRBV6-5
TGTGCCAGCAGGGGACTAGCGGGAGGTGCTGGTGAGCAGTTCTTC
CASRGLAGGAGEQFF
>TRBJ2-7|few|-|TRBV5-6
TGTGCCAGCAGCCCGAGCGCGGGGAGCCTATACGAGCAGTACTTC
CASSPSAGSLYEQYF
>TRBJ2-1|-|-|TRBV5-5
TGTGCCAGCAGGAAACTAGTTGCTGAGCAGTTCTTC
CASRKLVAEQFF
>TRBJ1-2|few|TRBD1|TRBV27
TGTGCCAGCAGTTTTGGGACAGGGTATGGCTACACCTTC
CASSFGTGYGYTF
>TRBJ1-5|-|-|TRBV5-8
TGTGCCAGCAGCTTCGGTCGTACGACCCAAACATACAATCAGCCCCAGCATTTT
CASSFGRTTQTYNQPQHF
>TRBJ1-2|-|-|TRBV7-2
TGTGCCAGCACCCTCTCGACGGGATCTATTAGGGGCTACACCTTC
CASTLSTGSIRGYTF
>TRBJ1-1|few|TRBD1|TRBV7-2
TGTGCCAGCACCCAATCACCGACAGGGGGGATGAACACTGAAGCTTTCTTT
CASTQSPTGGMNTEAFF
>TRBJ1-2|-|-|TRBV4-2
TGTGCCAGCAGCCCTACCGGGCGCGGCTATGGCTACACCTTC
CASSPTGRGYGYTF
>TRBJ2-7|-|-|TRBV18
TGTGCCAGCTCACCCAGAGGGTTAGGACAGACTACCTACGAGCAGTACTTC
CASSPRGLGQTTYEQYF
>TRBJ1-1|once|-|TRBV28
TGTGCCAGCAGCTCACCTTGGGGCACTGAAGCTTTCTTT
CASSSPWGTEAFF
>TRBJ1-1|-|-|TRBV7-8
TGTGCCAGCAGCTTACCGTACGGAGTTAACACTGAAGCTTTCTTT
CASSLPYGVNTEAFF
>TRBJ2-7|-|-|TRBV5-4
TGTGCCAGCTTTCCAAGGGGTGGTAACGAGCAGTACTTC
CASFPRGGNEQYF
>TRBJ1-2|-|-|TRBV20-1
TGCAGTGCTAGATGGTCAGCCGGCTACACCTTC
CSARWSAGYTF
>TRBJ2-1|-|-|TRBV11-3
TGTGCCAGCAGCCTAGGTGGATACAATGAGCAGTTCTTC
CASSLGGYNEQFF
>TRBJ1-6|-|-|TRBV27
TGTGCCAGCAGTTTATCGCGAGAATTCAGTTCACCCCTCCACTTT
CASSLSREFSSPLHF
>TRBJ2-7|-|-|TRBV30
TGTGCCTGGAGTGTGGGCGGGTACGAGCAGTACTTC
CAWSVGGYEQYF
>TRBJ2-7|-|TRBD1|TRBV30
TGTGCCATGGGACAGCTCTCCTACGAGCAGTACTTC
CAMGQLSYEQYF
>TRBJ2-7|-|-|TRBV4-1
TGCGCCAGCAGCCAAGTTAGAATCGGGGGCTTGGCCGAGCAGTACTTC
CASSQVRIGGLAEQYF
>TRBJ1-2|-|TRBD1|TRBV24-1
TGTGCCACCAGTGATGCGAACAGGGGGTATGGCTACACCTTC
CATSDANRGYGYTF
>TRBJ2-7|-|TRBD2|TRBV12-5
TGTGCTAGTGGTTTGCCTTGGACTAGCGGGGGATACGAGCAGTACTTC
CASGLPWTSGGYEQYF
>TRBJ1-6|once|-|TRBV5-1
TGCGCCAGCAGCTTGGCATACGGAGGTTATTCACCCCTCCACTTT
CASSLAYGGYSPLHF
>TRBJ2-3|-|TRBD2|TRBV6-4
TGTGCCAGCAGAGCGACTAGCGGGAGGGCCGATACGCAGTATTTT
CASRATSGRADTQYF
>TRBJ1-1|few|-|TRBV11-2
TGTGCCAGCAGCCCCAACTTGGACCGCCGGGCTTTCTTT
CASSPNLDRRAFF
>TRBJ2-3|-|TRBD2|TRBV2
TGTGCCAGCAGTGAAGCCAGCGGGGCCACAGATACGCAGTATTTT
CASSEASGATDTQYF
>TRBJ1-1|-|-|TRBV27
TGTGCCAGCAGTTCCTCTTACCGGTCCGAAGCTTTCTTT
CASSSSYRSEAFF
>TRBJ1-1|-|-|TRBV7-2
TGTGCCAGCAGCTTAATGGGGGGGAACACTGAAGCTTTCTTT
CASSLMGGNTEAFF
>TRBJ1-5|-|-|TRBV7-9
TGTGCCAGCAGCTTGAGCCGAGATCAGCCCCAGCATTTT
CASSLSRDQPQHF
>TRBJ2-7|-|-|TRBV5-3
TGTGCCAGAAGGGAAGGGTGGTTGGGGGACACCCTCTCCTACGAGCAGTACTTC
CARREGWLGDTLSYEQYF
>TRBJ1-2|-|-|TRBV5-1
TGCGCCAGCAGCCTTTTTGACGGTAACTATGGCTACACCTTC
CASSLFDGNYGYTF
>TRBJ2-5|-|TRBD2|TRBV6-5
TGTGCCAGCAGCCCGCGGACTAGCGAGACCCAGTACTTC
CASSPRTSETQYF
>TRBJ2-4|-|-|TRBV6-6
TGTGCCAGCAGTTCCGCGGTGGAGGCCAAAAACATTCAGTACTTC
CASSSAVEAKNIQYF
>TRBJ2-5|-|-|TRBV5-8
TGTGCCAGCAGCTTTAACCTACAAGAGACCCAGTACTTC
CASSFNLQETQYF
>TRBJ2-7|-|-|TRBV11-3
TGTGCCAGCAGCCCACGTGGACAGCATACCTACGAGCAGTACTTC
CASSPRGQHTYEQYF
>TRBJ1-4|-|TRBD1|TRBV27
TGTGCCAGCACCCAAAGCTGGGACAGCGGGAATGAAAAACTGTTTTTT
CASTQSWDSGNEKLFF
>TRBJ2-1|-|-|TRBV19
TGTGCCAGTAGTATCCCCAAGAGCTCCTACAATGAGCAGTTCTTC
CASSIPKSSYNEQFF
>TRBJ1-2|many|-|TRBV27
TGTGCCAGCAGTTTATCGAACCGGGGGGCCCACTATGGCTACACCTTC
CASSLSNRGAHYGYTF
>TRBJ1-2|-|TRBD1|TRBV29-1
TGCAGCGTTGTCGACAGGGGGTCTAAAAACTATGGCTACACCTTC
CSVVDRGSKNYGYTF
>TRBJ2-1|-|-|TRBV12-3/TRBV12-4
TGTGCCAGCAGTAGACTATACAATGAGCAGTTCTTC
CASSRLYNEQFF
>TRBJ2-7|once|TRBD1|TRBV6-5
TGTGCCAGCAGTTACGGGGACAGGACGGGCGAGCAGTACTTC
CASSYGDRTGEQYF
>TRBJ2-1|-|-|TRBV4-1
TGCGCCAGCAGCCCGACAGAGACTTACAATGAGCAGTTCTTC
CASSPTETYNEQFF
>TRBJ1-1|-|-|TRBV19
TGTGCCAGTAGTATAGGGCAGGGAGGCACTGAAGCTTTCTTT
CASSIGQGGTEAFF
>TRBJ1-1|-|-|TRBV6-5
TGTGCCAGCAGTTACGACGGGATGAACACTGAAGCTTTCTTT
CASSYDGMNTEAFF
>TRBJ2-7|-|TRBD1|TRBV7-9
TGTGCCAGCAGCTCCACCGGGACAGGGGGCTACGAGCAGTACTTC
CASSSTGTGGYEQYF
>TRBJ1-2|-|TRBD1|TRBV30
TGTGCCTCTTTCCCGGGACAGGGGGCGCATCGTCATGGCTACACCTTC
CASFPGQGAHRHGYTF
>TRBJ1-2|-|TRBD1|TRBV23-1
TGCGCCAGCAGTCAGACAACAGGGGCCTATGGCTACACCTTC
CASSQTTGAYGYTF
>TRBJ1-1|-|-|TRBV20-1
TGCAGTGCTAGACACCACGGAGCTTTCTTT
CSARHHGAFF
>TRBJ1-5|once|-|TRBV6-5
TGTGCCAGCAGCCGGGGTTTTACAAAATATCAGCCCCAGCATTTT
CASSRGFTKYQPQHF